The 12 T cell receptor beta chains given below trace back to one sample, sequenced in a study of OX40 agonist ivuxolimab in advanced cancers. The method was immunoSEQ multiplex PCR; TCRdb's version includes in-frame clones alone and lacks a portion of them. This sample has some 64,000 clones, with roughly 83% found just once. Source: CD4+ or CD8+ T cells sorted from blood, taken in a trial of the OX40 agonist ivuxolimab. The receptors stem from an adult with an advanced solid tumor such as melanoma, head and neck, liver or kidney cancer.

V gene TRBV15 combines with J gene TRBJ2-1; D may be TRBD2 (6 bases). V was clipped by 2 bases and J by 8 bases, with 16 bases between them. This CDR3 region has 15 residues. Per the germline V gene, CDR1 is LNHNV and CDR2 is YYDKDF (reference sequence). CDR3 nucleotides: TGTGCCACCAGCAGATACCCGAGTGGCGGGGATGAGCAGTTCTTC. Translation gives CATSRYPSGGDEQFF.

The chain uses TRBV11-2 and TRBJ2-3; D unresolved. Germline values: CDR1 SGHAT, CDR2 FQNNGV. The CDR3 is 14 amino acids. V was trimmed by 1 base and J by 1 base, leaving 6 bases between them. CDR3 region: CASSLGSRTDTQYF. CDR3 nucleotides: TGTGCCAGCAGCTTAGGTAGTCGCACAGATACGCAGTATTTT.

CDR3: CASSERGGGSYNEQFF. CDR3 DNA: TGTGCCAGCAGTGAACGGGGCGGGGGGTCCTACAATGAGCAGTTCTTC. V usage is TRBV2 and J usage is TRBJ2-1; TRBD2 aligns across 8 bases. Germline V gene lookup returns CDR1 SNHLY and CDR2 FYNNEI. V shed 2 bases, J shed 1 base, and the junction held 4 bases outside the gene matches. The CDR3 contains 16 residues.

The chain employs TRBV5-1 and TRBJ1-4; D gene ambiguous. V shed 4 bases and J shed 4 bases, with 8 bases lying between them. This CDR3 contains 13 residues. The V gene's germline CDR1 is SGHRS and CDR2 YFSETQ. The CDR3 is CASSLSHNEKLFF. CDR3 coding DNA: TGCGCCAGCAGCCTAAGCCATAATGAAAAACTGTTTTTT. Using reference TRBV5-1 and TRBJ1-4 for the parts outside the CDR3, the full variable domain is KAGVTQTPRYLIKTRGQQVTLSCSPISGHRSVSWYQQTPGQGLQFLFEYFSETQRNKGNFPGRFSGRQFSNSRSEMNVSTLELGDSALYLCASSLSHNEKLFFGSGTQLSVL.

The J gene is TRBJ2-3, the V gene TRBV12-5; D possibly corresponds to TRBD2 (5 bases). Germline V lookup: CDR1 LGHNT, CDR2 FRNRAP. V lost 3 bases to trimming and J lost 0 bases, with 16 bases between them. The CDR3 has 17 amino acids. For the CDR3, the DNA is TGTGCTAGTGGTTTCCGGCTAGCTCCTACTAGCACAGATACGCAGTATTTT. Its protein product is CASGFRLAPTSTDTQYF.

Worth noting for this clone: This sequence may be a read error, since a much larger clone differs from it by one base. This rearrangement joins TRBV6-5 to TRBJ2-7; 11 positions match TRBD1. Germline assignment: CDR1 MNHEY and CDR2 SVGAGI. CDR3 length: 14 amino acids. Unmatched junction bases numbered 5, after V lost 6 bases and J lost 4 bases. CDR3 nucleotide sequence: TGTGCCAGCAGCTCCGGGACAGGGGGATACGAGCAGTACTTC. Translating it yields CASSSGTGGYEQYF.

CDR3 nucleotide sequence: TGTGCCAGCACCTTACTAGCGGGAGAGGGCACCGGGGAGCTGTTTTTT. It specifies CASTLLAGEGTGELFF. The chain has TRBV2 and TRBJ2-2, with TRBD2 identical over 11 bases. V was clipped by 7 bases and J by 4 bases; unmatched bases: 8. Germline V lookup: CDR1 SNHLY, CDR2 FYNNEI. The CDR3 runs to 16 residues.

The V call is TRBV6-1, the J call TRBJ1-2; D is ambiguous. The V gene's germline CDR1 is MNHNS and CDR2 SASEGT. The CDR3 loop spans 15 amino acids. Trimming cost V 6 bases and J 3 bases, with 17 bases left between them. CDR3 sequence (DNA): TGTGCCAGCAGCCCAGATGCCCCCCGCGACTATGGCTACACCTTC. Translating gives CASSPDAPRDYGYTF.

For this clone: The same CDR3 can be traced to other DNA sequences in this sample. The rearrangement uses TRBV2 and TRBJ2-3; a possible D gene is TRBD2 (6 bases). The CDR3 spans 13 residues. Germline CDR1 and CDR2: SNHLY and FYNNEI. The V end lost 7 bases, the J end lost 6 bases, and 14 bases lay between the germline ends. CDR3 in DNA: TGTGCCAGCAATCAGCGTGGGGGGGATACGCAGTATTTT. This gives the protein CASNQRGGDTQYF.

V usage is TRBV6-4 and J usage is TRBJ2-5, with a weak D call TRBD2 (7 bases). The last part of the DNA fits TRBJ2-7 better; the J call may be wrong. Germline CDR1 MRHNA, CDR2 SNTAGT. CDR3 length: 15 residues. The CDR3: CASSEGGLPKYEQYF. Written as DNA, the CDR3 is TGTGCCAGCAGTGAAGGGGGACTACCCAAGTACGAGCAGTACTTC.

The genes are TRBV10-3 and TRBJ1-1, with D possibly TRBD1 on 5 matching bases. Trimming removed 4 bases from V and 1 base from J, with 10 bases in between. The germline V gene has CDR1 ENHRY and CDR2 SYGVKD. This CDR3 is 14 amino acids long. The CDR3 region has the DNA TGTGCCATCAGTGGGGGCGAAAAGAACACTGAAGCTTTCTTT. It encodes CAISGGEKNTEAFF.

The genes are TRBV27 and TRBJ2-2; no firm D call. From germline, CDR1 is MNHEY and CDR2 SMNVEV (reference sequence). Trimming took off 7 bases at V and 1 base at J, with 7 bases between the two ends. This CDR3 spans 13 amino acids. The CDR3 nucleotides read TGTGCCAGCACCCAAGGGAACACCGGGGAGCTGTTTTTT. Its translation: CASTQGNTGELFF.